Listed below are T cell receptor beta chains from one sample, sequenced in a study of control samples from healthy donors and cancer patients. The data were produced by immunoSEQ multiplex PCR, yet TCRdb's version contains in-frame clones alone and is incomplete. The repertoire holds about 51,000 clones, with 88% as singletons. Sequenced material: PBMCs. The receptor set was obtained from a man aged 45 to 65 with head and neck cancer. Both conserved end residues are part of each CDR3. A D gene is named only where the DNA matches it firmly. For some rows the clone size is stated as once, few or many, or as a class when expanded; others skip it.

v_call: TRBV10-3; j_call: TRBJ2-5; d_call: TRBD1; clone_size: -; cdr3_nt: TGTGCCATCAGTGAGCCTTTAATCTCGACAGGGATGTTATTGAAGTACTTC; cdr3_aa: CAISEPLISTGMLLKYF
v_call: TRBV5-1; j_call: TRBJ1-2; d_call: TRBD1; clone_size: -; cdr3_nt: TGCGCCAGCAGCTTGTTCCAAGGGGGCGAAGAGAGTGGCTACACCTTC; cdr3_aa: CASSLFQGGEESGYTF
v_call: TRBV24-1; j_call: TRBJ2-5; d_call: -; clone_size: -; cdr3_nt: TGTGCCACCAGTGATTCAAGACTAACAGAGACCCAGTACTTC; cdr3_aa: CATSDSRLTETQYF
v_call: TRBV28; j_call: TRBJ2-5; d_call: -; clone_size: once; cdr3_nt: TGTGCCAGCAGTTCCCCCCGGGGGCCAAGCCAAGAGACCCAGTACTTC; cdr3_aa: CASSSPRGPSQETQYF
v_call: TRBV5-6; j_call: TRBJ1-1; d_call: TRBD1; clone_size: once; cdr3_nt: TGTGCCAGCAGCTTAGGTACAGGGGGGAACACTGAAGCTTTCTTT; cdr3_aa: CASSLGTGGNTEAFF
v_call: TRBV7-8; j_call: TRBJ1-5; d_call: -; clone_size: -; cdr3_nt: TGTGCCAGCAGCTCTACCCCTCAAGGCCGGGAACAGCCCCAGCATTTT; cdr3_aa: CASSSTPQGREQPQHF
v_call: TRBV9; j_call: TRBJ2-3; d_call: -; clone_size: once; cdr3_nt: TGTGCCAGCAGCCTTCACGCAGATACGCAGTATTTT; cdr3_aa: CASSLHADTQYF
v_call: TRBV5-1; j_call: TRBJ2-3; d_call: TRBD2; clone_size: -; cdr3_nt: TGCGCCAGCAGCTTGCGGGGACTAGCGGGGGAGGGCACAGATACGCAGTATTTT; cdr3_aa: CASSLRGLAGEGTDTQYF
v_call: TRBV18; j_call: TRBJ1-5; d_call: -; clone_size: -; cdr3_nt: TGTGCCAGCTCACGGTCAAGCAATCAGCCCCAGCATTTT; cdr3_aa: CASSRSSNQPQHF
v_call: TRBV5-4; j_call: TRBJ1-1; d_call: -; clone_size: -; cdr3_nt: TGTGCCAGCAGCTTGGAGACAGAAGCCTTCTTT; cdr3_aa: CASSLETEAFF
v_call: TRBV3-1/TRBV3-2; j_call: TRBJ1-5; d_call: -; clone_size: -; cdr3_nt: TGTGCCAGCAGCCTAACGGACGGGTCACTCCAGCATTTT; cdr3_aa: CASSLTDGSLQHF
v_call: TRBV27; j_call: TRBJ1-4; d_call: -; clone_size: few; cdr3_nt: TGTGCCAGCAGCCCCAGAGGGGCTAATGAAAAACTGTTTTTT; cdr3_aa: CASSPRGANEKLFF
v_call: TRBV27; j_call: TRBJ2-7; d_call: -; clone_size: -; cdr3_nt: TGTGCCAGCAGTCCCGGCCGGGGGTGGGGCGAGCAGTACTTC; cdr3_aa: CASSPGRGWGEQYF
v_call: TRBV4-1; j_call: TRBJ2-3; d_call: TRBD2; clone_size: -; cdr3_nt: TGCGCCAGCAGCCCACGACTAGCGGGAGGGGTCACAGATACGCAGTATTTT; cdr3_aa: CASSPRLAGGVTDTQYF
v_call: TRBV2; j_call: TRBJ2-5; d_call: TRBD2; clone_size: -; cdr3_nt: TGTGCCAGCAGTCCGACTAGCGGCGGGACCCAGTACTTC; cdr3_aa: CASSPTSGGTQYF
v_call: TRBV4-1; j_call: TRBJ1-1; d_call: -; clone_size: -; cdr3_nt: TGCGCCAGCAGCCAAAGTCCGGGACAAGGGGCTTTCTTT; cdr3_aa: CASSQSPGQGAFF
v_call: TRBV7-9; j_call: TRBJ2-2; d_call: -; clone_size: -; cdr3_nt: TGTGCCAGCAGCTTAGGGTTGGCCAGGGACGACACCGGGGAGCTGTTTTTT; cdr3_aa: CASSLGLARDDTGELFF
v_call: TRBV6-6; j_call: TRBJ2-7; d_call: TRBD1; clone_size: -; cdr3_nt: TGTGCCAGCAGGCTCGGTCAGGGGACAGCCGAGCAGTACTTC; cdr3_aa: CASRLGQGTAEQYF
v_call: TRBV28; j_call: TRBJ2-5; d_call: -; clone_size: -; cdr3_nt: TGTGCCAGCAGGGGGGGACTGCAAGAGACCCAGTACTTC; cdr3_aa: CASRGGLQETQYF
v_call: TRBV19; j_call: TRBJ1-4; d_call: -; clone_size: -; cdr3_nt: TGTGCCAGTAGTACCGGACAGAGGAGGACAACTAATGAAAAACTGTTTTTT; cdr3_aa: CASSTGQRRTTNEKLFF
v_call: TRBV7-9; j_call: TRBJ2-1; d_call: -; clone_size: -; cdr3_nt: TGTGCCAGCAGCGGACTCCTAGGCGTGCAGTTCTTC; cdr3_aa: CASSGLLGVQFF
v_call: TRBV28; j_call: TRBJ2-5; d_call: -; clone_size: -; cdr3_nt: TGTGCCAGCAGAGGCAGGGGGGAAGAGACCCAGTACTTC; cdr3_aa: CASRGRGEETQYF
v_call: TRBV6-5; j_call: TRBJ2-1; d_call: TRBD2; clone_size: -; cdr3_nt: TGTGCCAGCAGTTTTCTAGCGGGAGTCAATGAGCAGTTCTTC; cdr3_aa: CASSFLAGVNEQFF
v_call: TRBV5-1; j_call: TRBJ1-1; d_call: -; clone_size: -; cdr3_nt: TGCGCCAGCAGCCCAACGGTAGGGGAGAACACTGAAGCTTTCTTT; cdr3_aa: CASSPTVGENTEAFF
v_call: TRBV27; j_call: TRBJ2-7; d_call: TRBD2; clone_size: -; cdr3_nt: TGTGCCAGCAGTTTCCGAGCGGGAGTTCCCTTAGAAACCTACGAGCAGTACTTC; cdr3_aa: CASSFRAGVPLETYEQYF
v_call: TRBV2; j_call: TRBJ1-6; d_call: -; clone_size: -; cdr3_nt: TGTGCCAGCAGTGAAGATTTGGAATCACCCCTCCACTTT; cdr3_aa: CASSEDLESPLHF
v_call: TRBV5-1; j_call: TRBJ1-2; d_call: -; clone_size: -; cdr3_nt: TGCGCCAGCAGCGGCGGGACGGTGAGGTTTGGCTACACCTTC; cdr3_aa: CASSGGTVRFGYTF
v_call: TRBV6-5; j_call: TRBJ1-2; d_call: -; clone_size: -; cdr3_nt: TGTGCCAGCGGTAAGGGGGGGGCTTCGAGCACCTTC; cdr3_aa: CASGKGGASSTF
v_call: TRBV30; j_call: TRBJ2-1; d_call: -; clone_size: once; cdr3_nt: TGTGCCTGGAGTGTAAGGTGGGGGTATGAGCAGTTCTTC; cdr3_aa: CAWSVRWGYEQFF
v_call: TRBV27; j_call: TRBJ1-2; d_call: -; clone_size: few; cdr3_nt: TGTGCCAGCAGTCCGGGGCCAGGGTATGGCTACACCTTC; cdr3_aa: CASSPGPGYGYTF
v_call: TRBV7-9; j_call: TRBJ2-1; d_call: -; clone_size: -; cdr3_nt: TGTGCCAGCAGCTTATATAGTGGACGGGAGAATGATGAGCAGTTCTTC; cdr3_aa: CASSLYSGRENDEQFF
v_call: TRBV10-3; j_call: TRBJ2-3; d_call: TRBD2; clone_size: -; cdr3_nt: TGTGCCATCAAACTAGCGGGAGGAGATACGCAGTATTTT; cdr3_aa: CAIKLAGGDTQYF
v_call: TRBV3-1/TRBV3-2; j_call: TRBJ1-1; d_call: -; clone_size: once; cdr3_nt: TGTGCCAGCAGCCAAGCCAGGGAAGCTTTCTTT; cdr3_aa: CASSQAREAFF
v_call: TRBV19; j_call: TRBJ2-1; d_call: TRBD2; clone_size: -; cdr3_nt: TGTGCCAGTAGTATACGGACTAGCTTTTCCTACAATGAGCAGTTCTTC; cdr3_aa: CASSIRTSFSYNEQFF
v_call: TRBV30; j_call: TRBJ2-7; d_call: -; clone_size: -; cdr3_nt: TGTGCCTGGAGGGACGGCAGCTCCTACGAGCAGTACTTC; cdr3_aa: CAWRDGSSYEQYF
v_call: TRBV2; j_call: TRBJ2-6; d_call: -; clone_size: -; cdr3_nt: TGTGCCAGCAGTGAAATGGCAGCATCTCGGTACGCCAACGTCCTGACTTTC; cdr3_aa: CASSEMAASRYANVLTF
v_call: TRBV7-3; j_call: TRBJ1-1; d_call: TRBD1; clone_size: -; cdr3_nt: TGTGCCAGCAGCCCAGACGACAGGGTTGAGAACACTGAAGCTTTCTTT; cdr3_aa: CASSPDDRVENTEAFF
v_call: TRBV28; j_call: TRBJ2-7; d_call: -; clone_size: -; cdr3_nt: TGTGCCAGCAGCCCCCTTAACCAGGAGTTCGAGCAGTACTTC; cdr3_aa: CASSPLNQEFEQYF
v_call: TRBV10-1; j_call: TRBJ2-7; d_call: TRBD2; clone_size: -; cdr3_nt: TGCGCCAGCAGGAGGTTAGGTAGCGGGATCAGGTGGCAGTACTTC; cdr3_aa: CASRRLGSGIRWQYF
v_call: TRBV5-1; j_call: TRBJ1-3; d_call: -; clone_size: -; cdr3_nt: TGCGCCAGCAGCCCGGTGCCCGGACAGATGTTGTCCTTTTCTGGAAACACCATATATTTT; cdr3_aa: CASSPVPGQMLSFSGNTIYF
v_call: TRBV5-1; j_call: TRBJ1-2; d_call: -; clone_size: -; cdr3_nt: TGCGCCAGCAGCTTGGCCAATGAGGGCGGCGGCTACACCTTC; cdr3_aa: CASSLANEGGGYTF
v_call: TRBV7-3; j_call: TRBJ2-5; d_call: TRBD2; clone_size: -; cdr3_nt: TGTGCCAGCAGCTTAGTTGGAACTAGCGGGCAAGAGACCCAGTACTTC; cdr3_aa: CASSLVGTSGQETQYF
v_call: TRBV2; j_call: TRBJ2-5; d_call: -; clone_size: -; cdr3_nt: TGTGCCAGCAGTGAATGGCAGGGCCAAGAGACCCAGTACTTC; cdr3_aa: CASSEWQGQETQYF
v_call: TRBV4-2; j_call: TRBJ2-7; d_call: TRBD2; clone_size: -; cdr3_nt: TGTGCCAGCAGCCAAGATGCTAGCGGGGGGGGACCCTACGAGCAGTACTTC; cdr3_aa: CASSQDASGGGPYEQYF
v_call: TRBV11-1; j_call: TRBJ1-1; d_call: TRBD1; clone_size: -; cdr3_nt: TGTGCCAGCAGCGATCCGGGACAGGTGAACACTGAAGCTTTCTTT; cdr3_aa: CASSDPGQVNTEAFF
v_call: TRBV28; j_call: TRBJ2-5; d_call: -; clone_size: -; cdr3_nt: TGTGCCAGCTTCCTATCGGGACTTCAAGAGACCCAGTACTTC; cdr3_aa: CASFLSGLQETQYF
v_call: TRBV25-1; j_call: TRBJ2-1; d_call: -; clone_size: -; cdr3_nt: TGTGCCAGCAGTCCGAGGGTGGGGGGTTACAATGAGCAGTTCTTC; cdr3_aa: CASSPRVGGYNEQFF
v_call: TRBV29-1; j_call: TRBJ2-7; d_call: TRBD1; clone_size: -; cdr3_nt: TGCAGCGTTGAAGATGGCCCCGGACAGGTTTACGAGCAGTACTTC; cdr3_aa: CSVEDGPGQVYEQYF
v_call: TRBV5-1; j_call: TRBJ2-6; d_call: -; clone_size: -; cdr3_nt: TGCGCCAGCAGCATACGGGGCGACTCTGGGGCCAACGTCCTGACTTTC; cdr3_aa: CASSIRGDSGANVLTF
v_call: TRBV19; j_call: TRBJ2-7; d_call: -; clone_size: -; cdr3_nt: TGTGCCAGTAGTATAGGATCAGGGCAACTCATCCTGGAGCAGTACTTC; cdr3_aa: CASSIGSGQLILEQYF
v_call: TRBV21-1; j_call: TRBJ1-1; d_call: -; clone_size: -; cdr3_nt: TGTGCCAGCAGCCTACATCCGGGACAGGGGGCGAACACTGAAGCTTTCTTT; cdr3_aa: CASSLHPGQGANTEAFF
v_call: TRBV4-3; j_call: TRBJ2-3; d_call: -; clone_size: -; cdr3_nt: TGCGCCAGCAGCCAAGATTGGCAGAGCACAGATACGCAGTATTTT; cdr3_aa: CASSQDWQSTDTQYF
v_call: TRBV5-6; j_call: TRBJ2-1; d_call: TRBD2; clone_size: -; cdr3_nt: TGTGCCAGCAGCTCCCTAGCGGGGGCCATCCATGAGCAGTTCTTC; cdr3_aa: CASSSLAGAIHEQFF
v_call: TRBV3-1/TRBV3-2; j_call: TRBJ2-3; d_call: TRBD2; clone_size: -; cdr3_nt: TGTGCCAGCAGCCAACTCTTCGGGGGGATTGATAACACAGATACGCAGTATTTT; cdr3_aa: CASSQLFGGIDNTDTQYF
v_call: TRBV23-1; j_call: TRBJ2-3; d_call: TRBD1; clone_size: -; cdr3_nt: TGCGCCAGCAGTCACAACAGACGGGACAGGGTCTTCACAGATACGCAGTATTTT; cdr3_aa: CASSHNRRDRVFTDTQYF
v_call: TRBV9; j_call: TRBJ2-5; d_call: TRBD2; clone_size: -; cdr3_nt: TGTGCCAGCAGCGTAGAGGGACTACCGGCCCAAGAGACCCAGTACTTC; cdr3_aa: CASSVEGLPAQETQYF
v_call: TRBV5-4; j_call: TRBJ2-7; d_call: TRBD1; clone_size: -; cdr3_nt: TGTGCCAGCAGCGGACCGGGACAGGCCTACGAGCAGTACTTC; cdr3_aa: CASSGPGQAYEQYF
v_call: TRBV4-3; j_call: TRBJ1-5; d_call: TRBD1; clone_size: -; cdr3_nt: TGCGCCAGCAGCCAAGAGACAGGGGGGCATCAGCCCCAGCATTTT; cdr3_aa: CASSQETGGHQPQHF
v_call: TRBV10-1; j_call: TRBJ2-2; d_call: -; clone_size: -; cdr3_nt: TGCGCCAGCAGTGAGTCTGGGGGCTTGAACACCGGGGAGCTGTTTTTT; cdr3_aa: CASSESGGLNTGELFF